One and the same sample provided the 23 T cell receptor beta chains below, sequenced in a study of a mutant IDH1 vaccine in newly diagnosed glioma. Time point: week 11, during vaccination. Vaccinated patients received 300 ug of mutant IDH1 20-mer peptide per dose, with topical imiquimod. Assay: immunoSEQ multiplex PCR; the TCRdb copy retains only in-frame clones and omits some. The sample contains 35,000 to 45,000 clones, roughly 80% of which appear only once. Antigen specificity for these receptors is unknown. The sequencing used peripheral blood mononuclear cells (PBMCs), collected from a glioma patient whose treatment included an IDH1 peptide vaccine. Source of these receptors: a woman in her 30s with glioma. Some clones in this sample may be carry-over from other donors' samples.

The CDR3 DNA sequence: TGTGCCAGCAGTTTAACCCAGGGCCGCTATGGCTACACCTTC. Residues: CASSLTQGRYGYTF. This sequence joins TRBV27 and TRBJ1-2, with D perhaps matching TRBD1 (5 bases). The CDR3 extends over 14 amino acids. The V and J ends lost 2 bases and 4 bases respectively, with 11 bases between them. Germline assignment: CDR1 MNHEY and CDR2 SMNVEV (reference sequence).

V is TRBV6-1 and J is TRBJ1-1; D unresolved. The germline V and J ends were trimmed by 2 bases and 5 bases, with 12 bases remaining between them. This CDR3 is built from 14 residues. Germline assignment: CDR1 MNHNS and CDR2 SASEGT. The CDR3 region has the DNA TGTGCCAGCAGTGAACCGGCGAGGAAGACTGAAGCTTTCTTT. Translation gives CASSEPARKTEAFF.

CDR3 sequence (DNA): TGTGCCAGCAGTCCCGAGACATCCTCCGTTCTGCAGGGAGAGACCCAGTACTTC. It yields the protein CASSPETSSVLQGETQYF. V gene TRBV28 combines with J gene TRBJ2-5; possible D gene TRBD1, 5 bases. The CDR3 runs to 18 residues. Trimming cost V 5 bases and J 4 bases, with 26 bases left between them. Per the germline V gene, CDR1 is MDHEN and CDR2 is SYDVKM.

This clone is medium-sized by share. The rearrangement links TRBV20-1 to TRBJ1-5; no reliable D call. The germline V gene encodes CDR1 DFQATT and CDR2 SNEGSKA (reference sequence). The CDR3 totals 11 residues. Trimming removed 5 bases at V and 5 bases at J, with 7 bases between. CDR3 loop: CSAGRDQPQHF. In DNA form, the CDR3 reads TGCAGTGCTGGACGGGATCAGCCCCAGCATTTT.

The chain is built from TRBV5-4 and TRBJ2-2; D perhaps matches TRBD2 (7 bases). Per germline, CDR1 SGHNT and CDR2 YYREEE (reference sequence). This CDR3 region has 19 residues. Trimming took 3 bases from V and 5 from J, leaving 26 bases between them. CDR3 residues: CASSSAQSGGLGGTGELFF. For the CDR3, the DNA is TGTGCCAGCAGCTCGGCCCAATCGGGAGGCCTAGGGGGAACCGGGGAGCTGTTTTTT.

The V and J genes are TRBV6-1 and TRBJ2-7, with D perhaps matching TRBD1 (5 bases). Per the germline V gene, CDR1 is MNHNS and CDR2 is SASEGT. The CDR3 is made up of 14 amino acids. The V end lost 2 bases, the J end lost 5 bases, and 13 bases lay between the germline ends. This CDR3 reads CASSEYKGIDEQYF. Here the CDR3 DNA reads TGTGCCAGCAGTGAATATAAGGGGATAGACGAGCAGTACTTC.

This rearrangement joins TRBV27 to TRBJ1-5; D possibly corresponds to TRBD1 (5 bases). Trimming pared 3 bases from V and 7 bases from J, leaving 10 bases between. There are 13 residues in the CDR3. CDR1 MNHEY and CDR2 SMNVEV come from the germline V gene (reference sequence). The chain's CDR3 is CASSLGREQPQHF. CDR3 nucleotides: TGTGCCAGCAGTTTGGGCAGGGAGCAGCCCCAGCATTTT.

The chain uses TRBV9 and TRBJ2-2; the match to TRBD2 covers 13 bases. Germline V gives CDR1 SGDLS, CDR2 YYNGEE. The junction had 5 bases not matched to a gene; V was cut back by 4 bases and J by 5 bases. This CDR3 has 16 residues. This CDR3 reads CASSPPTSGRTGELFF. The DNA of the CDR3 is TGTGCCAGCAGCCCCCCGACTAGCGGGAGGACCGGGGAGCTGTTTTTT.

The chain is built from TRBV10-3 and TRBJ2-5; TRBD1 might be the D (5 bases). V was trimmed by 2 bases and J by 3 bases, leaving 13 bases between them. This CDR3 has 15 amino acids. Germline CDR1 is ENHRY and CDR2 is SYGVKD. The CDR3 region has the DNA TGTGCCATCAGTGAGCGTTTAGTAGGGGAAGAGACCCAGTACTTC. Residues: CAISERLVGEETQYF.

V usage is TRBV6-5 and J usage is TRBJ1-1; D possibly corresponds to TRBD1 (5 bases). Trimming stripped 2 bases from V and 3 bases from J, with 13 bases between. CDR1 and CDR2 (germline): MNHEY, SVGAGI. The CDR3 consists of 15 residues. The CDR3: CASSYRGAYYTEAFF. The CDR3 nucleotides read TGTGCCAGCAGTTACCGCGGGGCCTACTACACTGAAGCTTTCTTT.

This chain connects TRBV19 to TRBJ1-1; D gene ambiguous. This CDR3 contains 14 residues. The V and J ends lost 7 bases and 0 bases respectively, with 12 bases between them. Germline CDR1 is LNHDA and CDR2 is SQIVND (reference sequence). The CDR3 sequence: CASKRREVNTEAFF. In DNA, the CDR3 is TGTGCCAGTAAAAGGCGCGAGGTGAACACTGAAGCTTTCTTT.

The chain recombines TRBV7-9 with TRBJ1-5; a possible D gene is TRBD1 (6 bases). The germline CDR1 and CDR2 sequences are SEHNR and FQNEAQ (reference sequence). V gave up 5 bases and J gave up 8 bases, with 25 bases separating them. This CDR3 has 17 residues. DNA of the CDR3: TGTGCCAGCAGCCGCTTAGTTCCCGGACAGTTCTTGGAGCCCCAGCATTTT. This gives the protein CASSRLVPGQFLEPQHF.

The J gene is TRBJ2-7, the V gene TRBV28, with no clear D. This CDR3 has 17 amino acids. V was cut by 3 bases and J by 1 base, with 19 bases left in between. CDR1 and CDR2 (germline): MDHEN, SYDVKM. CDR3 DNA sequence: TGTGCCAGCAGTTTCGCGGCCAGCACTAAGGCGTCCTACGAGCAGTACTTC. Its translation is CASSFAASTKASYEQYF.

The V and J genes are TRBV5-4 and TRBJ2-7; no clear D gene. Trimming took off 1 base at V and 2 bases at J, with 10 bases between the two ends. The CDR3 sequence is 14 residues long. The V gene's germline CDR1 is SGHNT and CDR2 YYREEE (reference sequence). In nucleotides, the CDR3 is TGTGCCAGCAGCTTGTTCGCCTTACCCTACGAGCAGTACTTC. Protein product: CASSLFALPYEQYF.

The gene calls are TRBV30 and TRBJ1-5; no reliable D call. The CDR3 consists of 15 residues. Germline CDR1 GTSNPN, CDR2 SVGIG (reference sequence). V gave up 2 bases and J gave up 2 bases, with 13 bases separating them. CDR3 nucleotide sequence: TGTGCCTGGAGTCCCGGGGTATCAGGCAATCAGCCCCAGCATTTT. The encoded protein is CAWSPGVSGNQPQHF.

The chain carries TRBV7-9 and TRBJ2-2; D call uncertain. This CDR3 has 15 amino acids. Trimming left V 1 base short and J 1 base short, with 7 bases between. Germline CDR1 reads SEHNR; CDR2 reads FQNEAQ (reference sequence). The CDR3 loop is CASSLVQMNTGELFF. CDR3 coding DNA: TGTGCCAGCAGCTTAGTGCAGATGAACACCGGGGAGCTGTTTTTT.

The chain links TRBV13 to TRBJ2-7, with TRBD2 identical over 7 bases. There are 13 residues in the CDR3. V dropped 5 bases and J dropped 2; count of bases not matched to a gene: 3. Germline V lookup: CDR1 PRHDT, CDR2 FYEKMQ (reference sequence). CDR3 region: CASSPRGAYEQYF. In DNA, the CDR3 is TGTGCCAGCAGCCCTCGGGGGGCCTACGAGCAGTACTTC.

The chain is built from TRBV7-9 and TRBJ2-7, with 12 bases aligning to TRBD1. Trimming removed 1 base from V and 2 bases from J; junction bases left unmatched: 6. This CDR3 has 17 residues. Germline V gene lookup returns CDR1 SEHNR and CDR2 FQNEAQ (reference sequence). CDR3 DNA sequence: TGTGCCAGCAGCTTAGGACTCCGGGACAGGGGGCCCTACGAGCAGTACTTC. Its protein product is CASSLGLRDRGPYEQYF. The full variable domain, rest sourced from reference TRBV7-9 and TRBJ2-7, is DTGVSQNPRHKITKRGQNVTFRCDPISEHNRLYWYRQTLGQGPEFLTYFQNEAQLEKSRLLSDRFSAERPKGSFSTLEIQRTEQGDSAMYLCASSLGLRDRGPYEQYFGPGTRLTVT.

This clone was recorded a few times. The genes are TRBV19 and TRBJ1-1; possible D gene TRBD1, 6 bases. The CDR3 runs 13 residues. Germline V gene data show CDR1 as LNHDA and CDR2 as SQIVND (reference sequence). The ends were cut back, 3 bases at V and 5 bases at J, with 10 bases in the middle. The CDR3 DNA sequence: TGTGCCAGTAGTATTCGAGGGGGGACTGAAGCTTTCTTT. Translation gives CASSIRGGTEAFF.

This clone turned up a few times. This rearrangement joins TRBV20-1 to TRBJ2-3; D remains unclear. The CDR3 length is 10 residues. The V end lost 8 bases, the J end lost 6 bases, and 9 bases lay between the germline ends. Germline V gene data show CDR1 as DFQATT and CDR2 as SNEGSKA (reference sequence). The CDR3 loop reads CSTIGDTQYF. The DNA for the CDR3 is TGCAGTACCATCGGGGATACGCAGTATTTT.

Only one count was recorded for this clone. The chain uses TRBV6-5 and TRBJ2-1; D gene ambiguous. From germline, CDR1 is MNHEY and CDR2 SVGAGI. Trimming removed 1 base at V and 7 bases at J, with 14 bases between. The CDR3 contains 15 residues. Here the CDR3 reads CASSYFVPSGNEQFF. The CDR3 DNA reads TGTGCCAGCAGTTACTTTGTCCCCTCCGGGAATGAGCAGTTCTTC.

This clone was counted only a few times. The rearrangement links TRBV2 to TRBJ1-5, with no clear D. V lost 7 bases and J 1 base, leaving 8 bases between the germline ends. The CDR3 contains 13 residues. Germline CDR1 SNHLY, CDR2 FYNNEI. CDR3 residues: CASTRASNQPQHF. The CDR3 DNA is TGTGCCAGCACTCGAGCGAGCAATCAGCCCCAGCATTTT.

The DNA of the CDR3 is TGTGCCAGCAGCCATGACAGGGTGTCCGACTACGAGCAGTACTTC. This encodes CASSHDRVSDYEQYF. The chain employs TRBV4-2 and TRBJ2-7; the match to TRBD1 covers 7 bases. The junction had 8 bases not matched to a gene; V was cut back by 3 bases and J by 3 bases. CDR1 and CDR2 from the germline V gene are LGHNA and YNFKEQ. CDR3 size: 15 residues.